This T cell receptor beta chain was captured in a study of blood T cell repertoires in COVID-19. Study details: The origin of the acute and convalescent COVID-19 samples was the United States, Italy and Spain. PBMCs, B-cell-depleted T cells, or T cells provided the cDNA or gDNA that made up the material.

This CDR3 region has 17 residues. The V and J ends lost 3 bases and 2 bases, in that order; junction bases with no gene match: 2. The germline gives CDR1 LGHNA, CDR2 YNFKEQ. The protocol was immunoSEQ multiplex PCR, while the TCRdb copy is restricted to in-frame clones and leaves out a portion. The sample shows 150,000 to 200,000 clones, about 70% of them seen only once. Sequencing was performed on peripheral blood. The receptor comes from a woman between 45 and 65 years old with active or convalescent COVID-19. V usage is TRBV4-2 and J usage is TRBJ2-3; 16 positions agree with TRBD2. This CDR3 is CASSQGLAGGPTDTQYF. The CDR3 DNA reads TGTGCCAGCAGCCAGGGACTAGCGGGGGGGCCCACAGATACGCAGTATTTT.